This paragraph covers one T cell receptor (beta chain) sequence. Its antigen is not known. The germline gives CDR1 MNHEY, CDR2 SMNVEV (reference sequence). The V and J ends lost 6 bases and 1 base respectively, with 9 bases between them. The CDR3 runs to 13 residues. Described time point: late sampling 161 to 241 days after vaccination in a few convalescent patients. As for treatment: approximately 9-day PBMC culture with coronavirus spike peptide pools or control peptides (ViraFEST assay). This sample stems from a study of vaccination and CD4 T cells after COVID-19. Oncomine TCR Beta short-read sequencing was applied to DNA from cultured CD4+ T cells. TCRdb called the PCR reads again in MiXCR, with one record for every CDR3 protein. Counted here are tens of thousands of distinct CDR3 sequences, over 40% occurring once; the ten biggest clones make up 4% to 5%.

This chain links TRBV27 with TRBJ1-1, with unresolved D. The specimen was CD4+ T cells from blood, cultured in vitro, collected about 7 months after SARS-CoV-2 vaccination. The TCR sequence derives from a human donor who had recovered from COVID-19. The CDR3: CASSVKRNTEAFF. CDR3 nucleotides: TGTGCCAGCAGCGTCAAGAGGAACACTGAAGCTTTCTTT.